This T cell receptor beta chain was recovered during a study of beta chain features in type 1 diabetes. Study results and caveats: Shortening of TCRB CDR3s, moderate but significant, appeared in all four CD4+ subsets of Type 1 diabetes patients. A pattern of fewer insertions and more deletions at VDJ junctions was seen in type 1 diabetes patients.

Every bit of the isolated RNA underwent reverse transcription, so sequencing read expressed TCRB transcripts. Profiling relied on immunoSEQ multiplex PCR, and the TCRdb table lists in-frame clones only, not all of them. The sample contains some 900,000 clones, 17% of which appear only once. Concerning this clone: Its antigen is not known.

This CDR3 has 18 residues. Looked up from germline, CDR1 is LGHNA and CDR2 is YSLEER. Trimming cost V 3 bases and J 3 bases, with 24 bases left between them. This receptor was obtained from a woman under 30 in good health. The chain links TRBV4-3 to TRBJ2-7; D may be TRBD2 (6 bases). Material: naive CD4+ T cells from blood. The CDR3 reads CASSQTVPGLSLFYEQYF. For the CDR3, the DNA is TGCGCCAGCAGCCAGACGGTCCCGGGACTCTCCTTATTCTACGAGCAGTACTTC.